This passage covers 10 T cell receptor beta chains from one sample sequenced in a study of T cell responses to AZD1222 COVID-19 vaccine. Sequencing used immunoSEQ multiplex PCR; TCRdb keeps in-frame clones, though not all of them. The sample contains approximately 110,000 clones, more than 75% of which appear only once. Specimen: peripheral blood, collected on day 0 of AZD1222 vaccination. All receptors derive from an adult in good health.

J is TRBJ1-6 and V is TRBV7-2; 8 bases fit TRBD1. V dropped 3 bases and J dropped 10; count of bases not matched to a gene: 2. Per the germline V gene, CDR1 is SGHTA and CDR2 is FQGNSA. This CDR3 contains 13 residues. The CDR3 bases are TGTGCCAGCAGCTTGGACAGGGCCTCACCCCTCCACTTT. Its translation is CASSLDRASPLHF.

V and J are TRBV18 and TRBJ1-1; TRBD1 is a possible D gene (5 bases). CDR1 is KGHSH and CDR2 is LQKENI in the germline V gene. The CDR3 is 13 residues long. V was clipped by 6 bases and J by 3 bases, with 11 bases between them. CDR3 sequence reads: CASSPGHDTEAFF. The CDR3 DNA reads TGTGCCAGCTCCCCAGGGCATGACACTGAAGCTTTCTTT.

The chain joins TRBV7-2 to TRBJ2-7, with 9 bases matching TRBD1. Trimming took 3 bases from V and 6 from J; bases not matched to a gene: 9. This CDR3 contains 15 residues. Germline V gene lookup returns CDR1 SGHTA and CDR2 FQGNSA. The CDR3 region has the DNA TGTGCCAGCAGCTTCTCACCTGGGACAGGGCGCGAGCAGTACTTC. This sequence encodes CASSFSPGTGREQYF.

The CDR3 loop reads CSVAVSGNTIYF. The CDR3 DNA reads as TGCAGCGTGGCCGTCTCTGGAAACACCATATATTTT. The chain employs TRBV29-1 and TRBJ1-3, with unresolved D. The V end was cut by 6 bases, the J end by 0 bases, with 6 bases between. Germline V lookup: CDR1 SQVTM, CDR2 ANQGSEA. The CDR3 sequence is 12 residues long.

Here the CDR3 reads CASSYPGQGFSGNTIYF. The CDR3, as DNA: TGTGCCAGCAGTTACCCCGGCCAGGGCTTCTCTGGAAACACCATATATTTT. The chain is built from TRBV6-2 or TRBV6-3 and TRBJ1-3; D is possibly TRBD1 (5 bases). The CDR3 is 17 amino acids. Trimming cost V 2 bases and J 0 bases, with 14 bases left between them. Germline CDR1 reads MNHEY; CDR2 reads SVGEGT.

This chain links TRBV19 with TRBJ2-1, with a weak D call TRBD2 (6 bases). The CDR3 length is 15 residues. Between the trimmed V and J ends, which lost 5 bases and 2 bases, there was a span of 13 bases. CDR1 LNHDA and CDR2 SQIVND come from the germline V gene (reference sequence). The CDR3 region has the DNA TGTGCCAGTAGTTCAGGACTACCCGCCTACAATGAGCAGTTCTTC. Protein product: CASSSGLPAYNEQFF.

V usage is TRBV9 and J usage is TRBJ1-6; 7 bases map to TRBD1. There are 14 residues in the CDR3. Per germline, CDR1 SGDLS and CDR2 YYNGEE. Trimming cost V 1 base and J 8 bases; bases outside gene matches: 3. The CDR3 DNA is TGTGCCAGCAGCGTACGGGACAGTTATTCACCCCTCCACTTT. Its translation: CASSVRDSYSPLHF.

This chain links TRBV19 with TRBJ1-1; 7 bases fit TRBD1. V shed 6 bases and J 7 bases; nucleotides not matched to a gene: 11. This CDR3 spans 14 amino acids. The V gene's germline CDR1 is LNHDA and CDR2 SQIVND (reference sequence). The CDR3 region is CASRGDRDMGEAFF. In DNA form, the CDR3 reads TGTGCCAGTAGGGGCGACAGGGATATGGGTGAAGCTTTCTTT. Together with reference TRBV19 and TRBJ1-1, the CDR3 gives the full variable domain: DGGITQSPKYLFRKEGQNVTLSCEQNLNHDAMYWYRQDPGQGLRLIYYSQIVNDFQKGDIAEGYSVSREKKESFPLTVTSAQKNPTAFYLCASRGDRDMGEAFFGQGTRLTVV.

In this sample, this clone turned up once. The J gene is TRBJ2-7, the V gene TRBV20-1; D is undetermined. Germline V CDR1 and CDR2: DFQATT, SNEGSKA (reference sequence). CDR3 size: 13 residues. Trimming pared 3 bases from V and 6 bases from J, leaving 15 bases between. The CDR3 sequence is CSASLVQQAEQYF. The CDR3 DNA follows: TGCAGTGCTAGTTTGGTCCAGCAGGCCGAGCAGTACTTC.

The DNA of the CDR3 is TGTGCCAGTAGCCATACACACTCTGGAAACACCATATATTTT. Residues: CASSHTHSGNTIYF. The rearrangement links TRBV19 to TRBJ1-3; D is uncertain. The CDR3 spans 14 residues. Trimming took off 6 bases at V and 0 bases at J, with 9 bases between the two ends. CDR1 LNHDA and CDR2 SQIVND come from the germline V gene (reference sequence).